Here is one TCR beta chain with its context. Its antigen is currently unknown. The junction shows a germline mismatch at one end, possibly a read error. This specimen belongs to a study of cytomegalovirus exposure and HLA in healthy donors. The CDR3 totals 15 residues. Germline V lookup: CDR1 SSHAT, CDR2 FNYEAQ (reference sequence). The PCR employed 60 Vbeta primers together with 13 Jbeta primers. The data were produced by immunoSEQ multiplex PCR, yet TCRdb's version contains in-frame clones alone and is incomplete. The sample contains about 270,000 clones, around 65% of which appear only once. Study conclusions and caveats: Being productive about 90% or about 30% of the time was typical of most TCR beta V segments in an earlier analysis. CMV serostatus was the sole immune exposure information available. Rarity marked most TCR sequences, yet some public TCRs occurred in many donors. In a later analysis, TCR beta V- and J-gene trimming was associated with a missense DCLRE1C variant.

The chain links TRBV7-7 to TRBJ2-3; 8 positions match TRBD2. This TCR derives from a female donor in good health and CMV-seronegative. Material: PBMCs. The CDR3 region is CASSSNSGKADTQYF. The CDR3 nucleotides read TGTGCTAGCAGCTCGAATAGCGGGAAGGCTGATACGCAGTATTTT.